This T cell receptor beta chain was captured in a study of T cell clusters in autoimmune cytopenias. Its frequency marks this clonotype as medium-sized (0.01 to 0.1%). Its antigen is unidentified. Each sample's input was 200 to 250 ng genomic DNA, 35,000 to 40,000 genome equivalents. TRB rearrangements were amplified by touch-down multiplex PCR with mixed TRB-A/B primers. Each CDR3 protein gets one entry in TCRdb, which reprocessed the multiplex PCR reads and gives no DNA. The sample table includes several thousand distinct CDR3 sequences. Study outcomes and limitations: The T cell clusters were defined only in silico, without experimental functional validation.

Germline lookup yields CDR1 SQVTM and CDR2 ANQGSEA. The CDR3 is 16 residues long. These data were also filed under a second study, of T cell repertoires in aging, cancer and after chemotherapy. That work contributes: In cancer patients, declining TCR diversity with age involved lost richness and lost evenness.

The sequencing sample was made of peripheral blood. The receptor's source is a human donor in good health. The chain uses TRBV29-1 and TRBJ2-1; the TCRdb call, TRBD1, lacks DNA for checking. The CDR3 loop is CSVEGGATSSYNEQFF.